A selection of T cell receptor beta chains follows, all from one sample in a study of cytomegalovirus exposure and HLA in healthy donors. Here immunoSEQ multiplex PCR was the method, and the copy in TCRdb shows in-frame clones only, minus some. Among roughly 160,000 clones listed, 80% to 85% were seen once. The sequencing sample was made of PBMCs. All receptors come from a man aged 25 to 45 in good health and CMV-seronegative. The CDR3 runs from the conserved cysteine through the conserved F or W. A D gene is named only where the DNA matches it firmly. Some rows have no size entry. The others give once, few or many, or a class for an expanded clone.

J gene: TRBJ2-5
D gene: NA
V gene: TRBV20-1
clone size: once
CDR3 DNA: TGCAGTGCTAGTCGTAAGACCCAGTACTTC
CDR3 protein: CSASRKTQYF

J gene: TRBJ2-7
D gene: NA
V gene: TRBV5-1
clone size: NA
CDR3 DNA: TGCGCCAGCAGCTTGGACAGGACGTCCTACGAGCAGTACTTC
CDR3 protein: CASSLDRTSYEQYF

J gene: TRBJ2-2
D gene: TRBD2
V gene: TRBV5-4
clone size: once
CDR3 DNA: TGTGCCAGCAGCTCCCCGGGCGTAGCCGGGGGGATCGGGGAGCTGTTTTTT
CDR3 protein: CASSSPGVAGGIGELFF

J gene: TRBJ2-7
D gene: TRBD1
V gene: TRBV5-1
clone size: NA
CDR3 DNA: TGCGCCAGCAGCTTGAATCCTCCGGACAGGGATGTTTACGAGCAGTACTTC
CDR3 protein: CASSLNPPDRDVYEQYF

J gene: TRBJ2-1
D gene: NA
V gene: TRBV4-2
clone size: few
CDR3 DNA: TGTGCCAGCAGCCAAGAACAGGACAATGAGCAGTTCTTC
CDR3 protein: CASSQEQDNEQFF

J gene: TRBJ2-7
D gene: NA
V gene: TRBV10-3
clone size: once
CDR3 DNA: TGTGCCACGCGGGACGGTTCCTACGAGCAGTACTTC
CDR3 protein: CATRDGSYEQYF

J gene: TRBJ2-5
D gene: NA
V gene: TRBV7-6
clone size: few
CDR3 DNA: TGTGCCAGCAGCTTAAGTACGGCGCGGCCCGGGACCCAGTACTTC
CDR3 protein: CASSLSTARPGTQYF

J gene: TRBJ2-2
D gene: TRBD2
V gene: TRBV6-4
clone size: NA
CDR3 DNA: TGTGCCAGCAAGCCCGCGGTGGGGACTAGCGGGATAACCGGGGAGCTGTTTTTT
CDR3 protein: CASKPAVGTSGITGELFF

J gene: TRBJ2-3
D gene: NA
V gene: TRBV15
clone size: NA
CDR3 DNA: TGTGCCACCAGCAGAGGGAGGAGTGGGAGCCCAGATACGCAGTATTTT
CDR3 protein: CATSRGRSGSPDTQYF

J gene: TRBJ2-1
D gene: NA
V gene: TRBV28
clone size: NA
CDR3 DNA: TGTGCCAGCAGTGGAGTCGGAGGAGGTGAACACGATGAGCAGTTCTTC
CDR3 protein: CASSGVGGGEHDEQFF

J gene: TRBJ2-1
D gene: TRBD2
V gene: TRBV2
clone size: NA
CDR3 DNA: TGTGCCAGCAGCGCTTCCGGGACTAGCGGGAGACATTTCAATGAGCAGTTCTTC
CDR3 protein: CASSASGTSGRHFNEQFF

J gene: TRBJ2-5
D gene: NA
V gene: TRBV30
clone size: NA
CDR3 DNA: TGTGCCTGGACTGTAGGCAGGCCGGCAGAGACCCAGTACTTC
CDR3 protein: CAWTVGRPAETQYF

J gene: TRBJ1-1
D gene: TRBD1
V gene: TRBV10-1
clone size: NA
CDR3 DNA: TGCGCCACCCGGACAGGGACTGAAGCTTTCTTT
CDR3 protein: CATRTGTEAFF

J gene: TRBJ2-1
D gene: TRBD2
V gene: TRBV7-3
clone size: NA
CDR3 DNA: TGTGCCAGCAGCCCGGGGGCGGGAGGGCCCTACAATGAGCAGTTCTTC
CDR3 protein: CASSPGAGGPYNEQFF

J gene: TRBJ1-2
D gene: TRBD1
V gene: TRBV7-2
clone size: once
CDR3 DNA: TGTGCCAGCAGCTTATCAACAGGGGATAACTATGGCTACACCTTC
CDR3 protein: CASSLSTGDNYGYTF

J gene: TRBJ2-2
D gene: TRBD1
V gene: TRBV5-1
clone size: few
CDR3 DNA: TGCGCCAGCAGGTGGACAGGGGGTACCACCGGGGAGCTGTTTTTT
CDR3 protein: CASRWTGGTTGELFF

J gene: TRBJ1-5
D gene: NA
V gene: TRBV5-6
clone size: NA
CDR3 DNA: TGTGCCAGCAGCTTGGGGCATTATAGCAATCAGCCCCAGCATTTT
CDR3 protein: CASSLGHYSNQPQHF

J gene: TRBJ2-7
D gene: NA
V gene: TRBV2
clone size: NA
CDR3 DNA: TGTGCCAGCAGTGACCTGAGCTCCTACGAGCAGTACTTC
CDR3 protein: CASSDLSSYEQYF

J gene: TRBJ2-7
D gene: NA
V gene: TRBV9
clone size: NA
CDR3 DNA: TGTGCCAGCAGCGAACAGGGTTTGGGTGAGCAGTACTTC
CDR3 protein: CASSEQGLGEQYF

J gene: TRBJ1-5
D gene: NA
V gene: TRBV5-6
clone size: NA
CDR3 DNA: TGTGCCAGCAGCGTAATTGTCGGGGGACCCGATCAGCCCCAGCATTTT
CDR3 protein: CASSVIVGGPDQPQHF

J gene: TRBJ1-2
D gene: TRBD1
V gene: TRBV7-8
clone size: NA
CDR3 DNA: TGTGCCAGCAGCCGTGGGACAGGGGAGGGCTACACCTTC
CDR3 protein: CASSRGTGEGYTF

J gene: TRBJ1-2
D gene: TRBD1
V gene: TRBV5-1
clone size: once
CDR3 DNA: TGCGCCAGCAGCTTAACGCCGGGACAGGAAAAAGGCTACACCTTC
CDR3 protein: CASSLTPGQEKGYTF

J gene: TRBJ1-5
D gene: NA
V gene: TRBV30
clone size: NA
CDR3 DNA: TGTGCCTGGAGACGGGAAAAAAATCAGCCCCAGCATTTT
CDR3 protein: CAWRREKNQPQHF

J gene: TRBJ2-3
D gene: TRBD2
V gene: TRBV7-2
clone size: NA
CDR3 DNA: TGTGCCAGCAGCCCTACTAGCGGGAGAGCAGATACGCAGTATTTT
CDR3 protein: CASSPTSGRADTQYF

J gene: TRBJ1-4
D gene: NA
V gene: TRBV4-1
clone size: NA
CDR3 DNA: TGCGCCAGCTGGGGCGGCGAACATGAAAAACTGTTTTTT
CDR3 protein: CASWGGEHEKLFF

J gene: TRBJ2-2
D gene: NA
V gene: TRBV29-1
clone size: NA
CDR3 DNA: TGCAGCGTTGAGGGGAATTCAGGGGGGAACGGGGAGCTGTTTTTT
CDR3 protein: CSVEGNSGGNGELFF

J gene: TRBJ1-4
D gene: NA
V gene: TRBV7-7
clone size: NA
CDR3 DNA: TGTGCTAGCAGCTTAGGCCCGCGGGAAAAACTGTTTTTT
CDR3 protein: CASSLGPREKLFF

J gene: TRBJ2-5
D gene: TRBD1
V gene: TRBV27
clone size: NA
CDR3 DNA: TGTGCCAGCAGTTTCCTAGCAGGGACAGGGGGTGGGGAGACCCAGTACTTC
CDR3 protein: CASSFLAGTGGGETQYF

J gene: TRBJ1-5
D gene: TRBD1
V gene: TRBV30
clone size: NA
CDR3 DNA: TGTGCCTGGTCGGGACAGCACAATCAGCCCCAGCATTTT
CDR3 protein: CAWSGQHNQPQHF

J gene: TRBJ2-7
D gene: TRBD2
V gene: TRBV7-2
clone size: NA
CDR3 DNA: TGTGCCAGCAGCTTAGCACTAGCGGGAGTTGGGGAGCAGTACTTC
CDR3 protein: CASSLALAGVGEQYF

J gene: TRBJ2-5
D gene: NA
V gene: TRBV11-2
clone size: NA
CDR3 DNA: TGTGCCAGCAGCTTAGATTCCCCGGGATCAGAGACCCAGTACTTC
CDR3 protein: CASSLDSPGSETQYF

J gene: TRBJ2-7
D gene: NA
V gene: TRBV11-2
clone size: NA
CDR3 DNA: TGTGCCAGCAGCTCAGGACAGTACGGCTCCTACGAGCAGTACTTC
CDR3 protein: CASSSGQYGSYEQYF

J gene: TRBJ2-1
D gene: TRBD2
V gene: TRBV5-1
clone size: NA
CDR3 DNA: TGCGCCAGCAGCTTGCAGGGGACTAGCGGGGGGCAGTTCTTC
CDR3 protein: CASSLQGTSGGQFF

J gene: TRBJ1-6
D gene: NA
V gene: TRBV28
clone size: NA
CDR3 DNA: TGTGCCAGCTCTCCTGTGGGAGGAAGGGGTCTGAGGTCCTATAATTCACCCCTCCACTTT
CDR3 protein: CASSPVGGRGLRSYNSPLHF

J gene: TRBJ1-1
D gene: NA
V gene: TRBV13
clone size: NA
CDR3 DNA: TGTGCCAGCAGCTTTGGACAGAACACTGAAGCTTTCTTT
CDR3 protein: CASSFGQNTEAFF

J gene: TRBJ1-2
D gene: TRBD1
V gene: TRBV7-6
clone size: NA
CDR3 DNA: TGTGCCAGCAGCTCGACAGGGAACTATGGCTACACCTTC
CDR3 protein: CASSSTGNYGYTF

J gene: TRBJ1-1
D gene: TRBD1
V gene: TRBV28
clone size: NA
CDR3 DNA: TGTGCCAGCAGTACTCCGGGACAGGGGGAGGCTGAAGCTTTCTTT
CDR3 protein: CASSTPGQGEAEAFF

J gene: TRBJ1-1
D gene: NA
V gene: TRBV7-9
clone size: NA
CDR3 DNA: TGTGCCAGCAGCTTCGGGGGTCAGAGGACTGAAGCTTTCTTT
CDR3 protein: CASSFGGQRTEAFF

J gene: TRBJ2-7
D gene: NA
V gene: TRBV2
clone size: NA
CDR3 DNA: TGTGCCAGCAGTCCCGACAGGTTTTTAGGCGAGCAGTACTTC
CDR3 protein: CASSPDRFLGEQYF

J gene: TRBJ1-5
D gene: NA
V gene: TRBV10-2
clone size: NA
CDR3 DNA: TGCGCCAGCAGTGAGTCAGTGGGGATCGGGATCAATCAGCCCCAGCATTTT
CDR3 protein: CASSESVGIGINQPQHF

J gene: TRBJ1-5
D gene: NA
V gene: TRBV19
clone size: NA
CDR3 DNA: TGTGCCACTTCAGGACAGTTCAATCAGCCCCAGCATTTT
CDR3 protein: CATSGQFNQPQHF

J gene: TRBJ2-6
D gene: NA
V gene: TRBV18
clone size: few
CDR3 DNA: TGTGCCAGCTCTCAGGGATCTGGGGCCAACGTCCTGACTTTC
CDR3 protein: CASSQGSGANVLTF

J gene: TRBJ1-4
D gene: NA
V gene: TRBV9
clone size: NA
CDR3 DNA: TGTGCCAGCAGCGTATATGACGGAGCAACTAATGAAAAACTGTTTTTT
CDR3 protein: CASSVYDGATNEKLFF

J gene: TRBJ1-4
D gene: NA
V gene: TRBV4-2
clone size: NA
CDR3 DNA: TGTGCCAGCAGAGCGACAGGTGGGACAACTAATGAAAAACTGTTTTTT
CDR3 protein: CASRATGGTTNEKLFF

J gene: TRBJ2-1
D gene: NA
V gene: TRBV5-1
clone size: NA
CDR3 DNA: TGCGCCAGCAGCTTGGCCCAGATCAGCTCCTACAATGAGCAGTTCTTC
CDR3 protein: CASSLAQISSYNEQFF

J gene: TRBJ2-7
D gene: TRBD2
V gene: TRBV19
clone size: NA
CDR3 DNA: TGTGCCAGTAGTATGCCTAGCGGGAGGCCCTACGAGCAGTACTTC
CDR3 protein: CASSMPSGRPYEQYF

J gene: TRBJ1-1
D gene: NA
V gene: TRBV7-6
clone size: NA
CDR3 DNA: TGTGCCAGCAGCCCGAGACAGTACACTGAAGCTTTCTTT
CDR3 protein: CASSPRQYTEAFF

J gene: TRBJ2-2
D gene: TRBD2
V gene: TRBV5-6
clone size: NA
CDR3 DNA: TGTGCCAGCAGCCCCGGGACTAGGCGCACCGGGGAGCTGTTTTTT
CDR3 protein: CASSPGTRRTGELFF

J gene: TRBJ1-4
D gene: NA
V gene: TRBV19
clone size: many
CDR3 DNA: TGTGCCAGTAGTAGGACAGCCCTCCAGGAAAAACTGTTTTTT
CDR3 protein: CASSRTALQEKLFF

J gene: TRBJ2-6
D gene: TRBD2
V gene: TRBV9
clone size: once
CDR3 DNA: TGTGCCAGCAGGGGGACTAGCGGGGCTGGGGCCAACGTCCTGACTTTC
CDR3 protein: CASRGTSGAGANVLTF

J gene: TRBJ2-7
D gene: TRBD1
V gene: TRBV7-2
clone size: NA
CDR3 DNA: TGTGCCAGCAGCCTATGGACAGGGACCTACGAGCAGTACTTC
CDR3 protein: CASSLWTGTYEQYF